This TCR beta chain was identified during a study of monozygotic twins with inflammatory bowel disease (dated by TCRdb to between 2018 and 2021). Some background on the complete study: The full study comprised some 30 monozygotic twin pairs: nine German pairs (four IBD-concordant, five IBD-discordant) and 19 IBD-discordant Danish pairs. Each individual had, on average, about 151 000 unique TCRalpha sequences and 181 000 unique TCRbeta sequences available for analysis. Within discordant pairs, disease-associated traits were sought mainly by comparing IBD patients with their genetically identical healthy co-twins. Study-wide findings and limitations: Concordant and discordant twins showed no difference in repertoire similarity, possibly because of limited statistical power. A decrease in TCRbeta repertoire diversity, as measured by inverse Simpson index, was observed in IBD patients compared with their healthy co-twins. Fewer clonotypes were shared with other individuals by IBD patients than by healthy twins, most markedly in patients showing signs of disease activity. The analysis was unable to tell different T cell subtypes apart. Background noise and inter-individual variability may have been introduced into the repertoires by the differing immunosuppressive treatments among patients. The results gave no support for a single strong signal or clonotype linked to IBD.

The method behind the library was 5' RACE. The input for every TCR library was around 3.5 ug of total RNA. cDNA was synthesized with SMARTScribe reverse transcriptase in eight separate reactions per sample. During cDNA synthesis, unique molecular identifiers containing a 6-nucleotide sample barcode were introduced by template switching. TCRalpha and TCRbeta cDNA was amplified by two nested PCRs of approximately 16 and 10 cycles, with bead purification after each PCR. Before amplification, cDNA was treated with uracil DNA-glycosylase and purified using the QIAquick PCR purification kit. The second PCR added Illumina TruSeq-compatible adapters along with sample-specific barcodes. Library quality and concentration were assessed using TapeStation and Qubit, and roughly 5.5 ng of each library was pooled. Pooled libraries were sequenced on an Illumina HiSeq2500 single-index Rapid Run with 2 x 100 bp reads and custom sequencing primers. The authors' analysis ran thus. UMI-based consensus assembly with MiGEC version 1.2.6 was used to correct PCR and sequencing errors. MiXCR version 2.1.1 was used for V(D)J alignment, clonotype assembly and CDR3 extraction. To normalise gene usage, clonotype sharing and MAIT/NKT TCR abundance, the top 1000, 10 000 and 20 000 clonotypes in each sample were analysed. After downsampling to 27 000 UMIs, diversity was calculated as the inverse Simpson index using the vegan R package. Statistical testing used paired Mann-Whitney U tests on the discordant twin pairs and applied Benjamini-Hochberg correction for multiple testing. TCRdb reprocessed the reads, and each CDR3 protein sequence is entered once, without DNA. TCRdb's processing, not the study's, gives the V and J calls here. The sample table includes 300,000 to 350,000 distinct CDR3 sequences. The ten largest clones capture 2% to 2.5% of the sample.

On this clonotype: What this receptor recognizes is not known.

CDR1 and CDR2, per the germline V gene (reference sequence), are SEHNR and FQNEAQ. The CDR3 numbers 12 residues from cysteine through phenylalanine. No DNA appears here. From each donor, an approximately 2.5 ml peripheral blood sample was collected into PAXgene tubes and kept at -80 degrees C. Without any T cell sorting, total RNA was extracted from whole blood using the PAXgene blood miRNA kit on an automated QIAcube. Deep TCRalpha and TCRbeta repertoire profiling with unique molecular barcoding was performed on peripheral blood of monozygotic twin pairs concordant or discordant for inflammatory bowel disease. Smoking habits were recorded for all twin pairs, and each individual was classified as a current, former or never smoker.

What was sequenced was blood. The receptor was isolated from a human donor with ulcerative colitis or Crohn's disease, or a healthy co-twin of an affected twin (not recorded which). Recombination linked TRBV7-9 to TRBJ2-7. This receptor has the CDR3 CASSRSIDEQYF.